The 28 T cell receptor beta chains reported below all come from one sample, sequenced in a study of blood T cell repertoires in COVID-19. Sequenced by immunoSEQ multiplex PCR; TCRdb stores in-frame clones only, minus some. The sample gives hundreds of thousands of clones, 85% to 90% of which show up once; roughly 8% is in the top ten. The sample consisted of peripheral blood. These receptors were obtained from a woman aged 45 to 65 with COVID-19, enrolled during active disease.

This chain joins TRBV5-1 and TRBJ1-2; D remains unclear. V was clipped by 1 base and J by 6 bases, with 13 bases between them. This CDR3 spans 14 amino acids. The germline V gene has CDR1 SGHRS and CDR2 YFSETQ. CDR3 sequence: CASSLTQAGNGYTF. CDR3 coding DNA: TGCGCCAGCAGCTTGACGCAGGCAGGAAATGGCTACACCTTC.

DNA of the CDR3: TGTGCCAGTAGTATGGGGGACAGACCCTACGAGCAGTACTTC. It codes for CASSMGDRPYEQYF. This chain connects TRBV19 to TRBJ2-7; 7 bases fit TRBD1. This CDR3 has 14 amino acids. Germline values: CDR1 LNHDA, CDR2 SQIVND (reference sequence). The V gene end was trimmed by 3 bases and the J gene end by 2 bases; junction bases not matched to a gene: 4.

The V gene is TRBV10-1, the J gene TRBJ1-1; D gene unclear. The germline V and J ends were trimmed by 8 bases and 0 bases, with 13 bases remaining between them. The CDR3 spans 14 residues. Germline V gene data show CDR1 as WNHNN and CDR2 as SYGVQD (reference sequence). The CDR3 DNA sequence: TGCGCCAGCTTGACCGACACGATGAACACTGAAGCTTTCTTT. This translates into CASLTDTMNTEAFF.

This clone was observed once. The chain recombines TRBV7-6 with TRBJ2-3; 12 bases map to TRBD2. The V segment lost 3 bases and the J segment 7 bases; nucleotides outside the gene matches: 5. The CDR3 contains 15 residues. Germline V gene sequence: CDR1 SGHVS, CDR2 FNYEAQ. CDR3 region: CASSFWTSGVHTQYF. Here the CDR3 DNA reads TGTGCCAGCAGCTTTTGGACTAGCGGGGTTCATACGCAGTATTTT.

The chain carries TRBV15 and TRBJ1-1; a possible D gene is TRBD1 (5 bases). This CDR3 region has 13 residues. Germline V CDR1 and CDR2: LNHNV, YYDKDF (reference sequence). V was pared by 5 bases and J by 1 base, with 8 bases between. The DNA of the CDR3 is TGTGCCACCAGCGGGACTCGGAACACTGAAGCTTTCTTT. As protein: CATSGTRNTEAFF.

The chain carries TRBV6-1 and TRBJ1-2; D is undetermined. Germline values: CDR1 MNHNS, CDR2 SASEGT. The germline V and J ends were trimmed by 0 bases and 4 bases, with 6 bases remaining between them. CDR3 length equals 13 residues. CDR3 bases: TGTGCCAGCAGTGAAGCGCGGGGCTATGGCTACACCTTC. This sequence encodes CASSEARGYGYTF.

The V and J genes are TRBV5-1 and TRBJ2-3; 7 bases are shared with TRBD1. Germline assignment: CDR1 SGHRS and CDR2 YFSETQ. V shed 4 bases and J 6 bases; nucleotides not matched to a gene: 5. This CDR3 spans 13 amino acids. The CDR3 coding sequence is TGCGCCAGCAGCGCGACAGGGTACGATACGCAGTATTTT. Translation gives CASSATGYDTQYF.

The chain recombines TRBV6-2 or TRBV6-3 with TRBJ2-4; the match to TRBD2 covers 7 bases. The length of the CDR3 is 16 residues. Unmatched junction bases numbered 8, after V lost 0 bases and J lost 6 bases. Germline CDR1 is MNHEY and CDR2 is SVGEGT. The CDR3 loop reads CASSYSFGGRRNIQYF. DNA for the CDR3: TGTGCCAGCAGTTACTCGTTCGGGGGGAGGAGAAACATTCAGTACTTC.

The chain uses TRBV19 and TRBJ2-7; 11 bases fit TRBD1. Per germline, CDR1 LNHDA and CDR2 SQIVND (reference sequence). The V gene end was trimmed by 7 bases and the J gene end by 6 bases; junction bases not matched to a gene: 11. The CDR3 contains 15 residues. CDR3 coding DNA: TGTGCCAGTACCAAAAACTCCGGGACAGGGGGCGAGCAGTACTTC. Translated: CASTKNSGTGGEQYF.

The chain carries TRBV27 and TRBJ1-1; perhaps TRBD1 as D (5 bases). CDR1 is MNHEY, CDR2 SMNVEV, per germline (reference sequence). This CDR3 spans 18 amino acids. Trimming took 1 base from V and 5 from J, leaving 23 bases between them. The chain's CDR3 is CASSLYPQPGRRHTEAFF. The CDR3 coding sequence is TGTGCCAGCAGTTTATACCCACAGCCAGGGAGGAGGCATACTGAAGCTTTCTTT.

This clone showed up just once. The V and J genes are TRBV9 and TRBJ1-2; D uncertain. Germline CDR1 and CDR2: SGDLS and YYNGEE. The CDR3 extends over 13 amino acids. Deletions cut 1 base from V and 8 bases from J, with 12 bases between. The CDR3 reads CASSVQAGDGYTF. Here the CDR3 DNA reads TGTGCCAGCAGCGTACAAGCAGGTGACGGCTACACCTTC.

The chain recombines TRBV28 with TRBJ1-1; D might be TRBD1 (6 bases). Germline CDR1 MDHEN, CDR2 SYDVKM. This CDR3 has 13 residues. V lost 3 bases and J 5 bases, leaving 10 bases between the germline ends. CDR3 sequence reads: CASSFGRGTEAFF. DNA for the CDR3: TGTGCCAGCAGTTTTGGGAGGGGGACTGAAGCTTTCTTT.

The chain is built from TRBV27 and TRBJ2-7, with D uncertain. Trimming took off 3 bases at V and 0 bases at J, with 9 bases between the two ends. The CDR3 contains 14 residues. Germline values: CDR1 MNHEY, CDR2 SMNVEV (reference sequence). CDR3 DNA sequence: TGTGCCAGCAGTTTTTTAACTGACTCCTACGAGCAGTACTTC. Translation: CASSFLTDSYEQYF.

The V call is TRBV12-3 or TRBV12-4, the J call TRBJ2-5; 7 bases match TRBD2. The CDR3 consists of 13 residues. V lost 8 bases, J lost 5 bases, and 8 bases stayed unmatched. CDR3 DNA sequence: TGTGCCAGCGCCGGGACTAATTCTGAGACCCAGTACTTC. It specifies CASAGTNSETQYF.

J is TRBJ2-3 and V is TRBV6-1; D is possibly TRBD1 (5 bases). The V end lost 3 bases, the J end lost 1 base, and 14 bases lay between the germline ends. CDR3 length equals 16 residues. Germline lookup yields CDR1 MNHNS and CDR2 SASEGT. CDR3 protein: CASSDVVGRGTDTQYF. The DNA of the CDR3 is TGTGCCAGCAGTGATGTTGTGGGCAGGGGCACAGATACGCAGTATTTT.

The V and J genes are TRBV7-9 and TRBJ2-7, with 7 bases aligning to TRBD2. The germline gives CDR1 SEHNR, CDR2 FQNEAQ (reference sequence). The junction had 9 bases not matched to a gene; V was cut back by 2 bases and J by 5 bases. The CDR3 consists of 15 residues. For the CDR3, the DNA is TGTGCCAGCAGCTTATGGGGGGGAAAGGCCGACGAGCAGTACTTC. Protein sequence: CASSLWGGKADEQYF.

This clone was detected once. The genes are TRBV7-6 and TRBJ2-7, with 13 positions matching TRBD2. The V segment lost 5 bases and the J segment 7 bases; nucleotides outside the gene matches: 8. CDR1 is SGHVS, CDR2 FNYEAQ, per germline. CDR3 length equals 15 residues. CDR3 in amino acids: CASSPRTSGGREQYF. The DNA for the CDR3 is TGTGCCAGCAGCCCGCGGACTAGCGGGGGAAGGGAGCAGTACTTC.

The chain uses TRBV3-1 (or the pseudogene TRBV3-2) and TRBJ1-2; tentatively, D is TRBD1 (5 bases). V lost 4 bases and J lost 2, with 11 bases in between. The germline V gene has CDR1 LGHDT and CDR2 YNNKEL (reference sequence). The CDR3 sequence is 14 residues long. CDR3 nucleotide sequence: TGTGCCAGCAGCCCTTGGGCAGGGAACTATGGCTACACCTTC. Residues: CASSPWAGNYGYTF.

The CDR3 protein is CASRRAGQGYTEAFF. CDR3 nucleotides: TGTGCCAGCAGACGAGCGGGACAGGGGTACACTGAAGCTTTCTTT. The chain employs TRBV6-5 and TRBJ1-1, with 10 bases fitting TRBD1. Trimming removed 6 bases from V and 3 bases from J; junction bases left unmatched: 7. The CDR3 spans 15 residues. Per the germline V gene, CDR1 is MNHEY and CDR2 is SVGAGI.

The rearrangement joins TRBV6-5 to TRBJ1-5; tentative D call: TRBD1 (6 bases). CDR3 length: 13 residues. Trimming pared 7 bases from V and 0 bases from J, leaving 7 bases between. CDR1 and CDR2 (germline): MNHEY, SVGAGI. In DNA form, the CDR3 reads TGTGCCAGCACAGGGGATAGCAATCAGCCCCAGCATTTT. Its translation: CASTGDSNQPQHF.

J is TRBJ1-4 and V is TRBV19; 8 bases are shared with TRBD1. Germline CDR1 LNHDA, CDR2 SQIVND (reference sequence). Germline trimming cut 9 bases from V and 4 bases from J; bases unmatched to any gene: 4. The length of the CDR3 is 13 residues. The CDR3 region is CASRGQGNEKLFF. The DNA for the CDR3 is TGTGCCAGCAGGGGGCAGGGTAATGAAAAACTGTTTTTT.

This clone has just one count. This chain joins TRBV3-1 (or the pseudogene TRBV3-2) and TRBJ1-1; 7 bases are shared with TRBD1. Germline V gene data show CDR1 as LGHDT and CDR2 as YNNKEL (reference sequence). The CDR3 covers 14 residues. J lost 1 base, V lost 3 bases, and 2 bases had no gene match. CDR3 sequence reads: CASSQWTGNTEAFF. CDR3 sequence (DNA): TGTGCCAGCAGCCAGTGGACAGGGAACACTGAAGCTTTCTTT.

The table lists this clone with a few counts. This chain links TRBV19 with TRBJ2-1, with a tentative D call TRBD2 (6 bases). V was cut by 11 bases and J by 4 bases, with 9 bases left in between. This CDR3 has 11 residues. Germline lookup yields CDR1 LNHDA and CDR2 SQIVND (reference sequence). CDR3 sequence reads: CAAGRYNEQFF. The CDR3, as DNA: TGTGCCGCGGGACGTTACAATGAGCAGTTCTTC.

This rearrangement joins TRBV5-1 to TRBJ2-7, with 9 bases lining up with TRBD1. The germline CDR1 and CDR2 sequences are SGHRS and YFSETQ. The CDR3 is 16 amino acids. V trimming: 4 bases; J trimming: 4 bases; junction bases outside the gene matches: 12. In DNA, the CDR3 is TGCGCCAGCAGCCTAACAGGGGGCGCGTCCCTTTACGAGCAGTACTTC. It translates to CASSLTGGASLYEQYF.

This clone was counted a few times. The chain has TRBV19 and TRBJ1-5; possible D gene TRBD1, 6 bases. Germline loops: CDR1 LNHDA, CDR2 SQIVND (reference sequence). This CDR3 is built from 12 residues. V dropped 9 bases and J dropped 2 bases, with 8 bases sitting between them. CDR3 DNA sequence: TGTGCCAGCGAGGGGGGCAATCAGCCCCAGCATTTT. Protein: CASEGGNQPQHF.

The chain carries TRBV6-1 and TRBJ1-1; 9 positions agree with TRBD1. The CDR3 runs 14 residues. Germline trimming cut 3 bases from V and 11 bases from J; bases unmatched to any gene: 10. Germline assignment: CDR1 MNHNS and CDR2 SASEGT. The CDR3, as DNA: TGTGCCAGCAGTGAGATGAGGACAGGGGTGAGGGCTTTCTTT. Protein: CASSEMRTGVRAFF.

The J gene is TRBJ1-2, the V gene TRBV5-1; TRBD1 aligns across 7 bases. CDR1 is SGHRS and CDR2 is YFSETQ in the germline V gene. V lost 4 bases to trimming and J lost 4 bases; unmatched junction nucleotides: 7. This CDR3 has 14 residues. DNA for the CDR3: TGCGCCAGCAGCCCGGTGACAGGGATCTATGGCTACACCTTC. Its translation: CASSPVTGIYGYTF.

The CDR3 DNA sequence: TGTGCCAGCAGCGTATCTGCTAGCGGGGACACCGGGGAGCTGTTTTTT. Translation: CASSVSASGDTGELFF. The V and J genes are TRBV9 and TRBJ2-2, with 9 bases identical to TRBD2. V shed 1 base, J shed 3 bases, and the junction held 4 bases outside the gene matches. Germline values: CDR1 SGDLS, CDR2 YYNGEE. The CDR3 is 16 amino acids.